The rows below give T cell receptor beta chains drawn from one sample of a study of shared clonotypes between healthy human individuals. TCRdb's table, derived via immunoSEQ multiplex PCR, lists solely in-frame clones and lacks some. The sample lists 600,000 or so clones; 90% to 95% were seen once. The specimen sequenced was naive CD8+ T cells sorted from blood. The receptor source for this set is a woman between 25 and 40 years old in good health. The CDR3 runs from the conserved cysteine through the conserved F or W. D genes are given only for firm matches. Clone sizes are given selectively: once, few, many, or a class where the clone is expanded.

j_call | clone_size | v_call | cdr3_length | d_call | cdr3_nt | cdr3_aa
TRBJ2-2 | NA | TRBV27 | 16 | NA | TGTGCCAGCAGCCCCGCCCCCGGGGCGGGATCCGGGGAGCTGTTTTTT | CASSPAPGAGSGELFF
TRBJ2-7 | NA | TRBV29-1 | 13 | NA | TGCAGCGTTGTTCCAACTAGCTCCTACGAGCAGTACTTC | CSVVPTSSYEQYF
TRBJ2-3 | NA | TRBV5-4 | 11 | NA | TGTGCCAGCAGCACTACAGATACGCAGTATTTT | CASSTTDTQYF
TRBJ1-5 | NA | TRBV7-8 | 14 | NA | TGTGCCAGCAGCCGCCCTCTGGCAGCGGAGCCCCAGCATTTT | CASSRPLAAEPQHF
TRBJ2-7 | NA | TRBV5-1 | 15 | TRBD1 | TGCGCCAGCAGCGTGGGACAGGGGGGCCTCTACGAGCAGTACTTC | CASSVGQGGLYEQYF
TRBJ2-7 | NA | TRBV5-4 | 14 | NA | TGTGCCAGCACCAATACCGGAACGGGAGACGAGCAGTACTTC | CASTNTGTGDEQYF
TRBJ2-6 | NA | TRBV7-8 | 16 | NA | TGTGCCAGCAGCTTAGCGGGATGGGCCGGGGCCAACGTCCTGACTTTC | CASSLAGWAGANVLTF
TRBJ1-1 | NA | TRBV27 | 12 | NA | TGTGCCAGCTCCTTCCGGGTCACTGAAGCTTTCTTT | CASSFRVTEAFF
TRBJ2-7 | few | TRBV28 | 14 | NA | TGTGCCAGCAGTTCACTAGCTATCACGTACGAGCAGTACTTC | CASSSLAITYEQYF
TRBJ2-1 | NA | TRBV19 | 15 | NA | TGTGCCAGTAGTATATTAGGTGGGCCCAACAATGAGCAGTTCTTC | CASSILGGPNNEQFF
TRBJ1-1 | NA | TRBV27 | 14 | TRBD1 | TGTGCCAGCAGTTTAACGGACAGGTACACTGAAGCTTTCTTT | CASSLTDRYTEAFF
TRBJ2-7 | NA | TRBV29-1 | 15 | TRBD2 | TGCAGCGTTGAAGATCAGGCTAGCGGGAGATACGAGCAGTACTTC | CSVEDQASGRYEQYF
TRBJ2-5 | NA | TRBV7-9 | 14 | NA | TGTGCCAGCAGCTTAGTGACTAGTCAAGAGACCCAGTACTTC | CASSLVTSQETQYF
TRBJ2-2 | NA | TRBV4-1 | 17 | NA | TGCGCCAGCAGCCAAGGCAGGAAAGGTCGGGGCACCGGGGAGCTGTTTTTT | CASSQGRKGRGTGELFF
TRBJ2-1 | NA | TRBV27 | 15 | TRBD2 | TGTGCCAGCAGCCATAAGACTAGCGGGATTCATGAGCAGTTCTTC | CASSHKTSGIHEQFF
TRBJ1-4 | NA | TRBV5-1 | 17 | TRBD1 | TGCGCCAGCAGCTTGGGAGTTGAGACAGGGCCTAATGAAAAACTGTTTTTT | CASSLGVETGPNEKLFF
TRBJ2-7 | NA | TRBV6-5 | 13 | NA | TGTGCCAGCAAAGGTAGCGAGATTTACGAGCAGTACTTC | CASKGSEIYEQYF
TRBJ2-7 | once | TRBV5-5 | 14 | TRBD2 | TGTGCCAGCCGACCTAGCGGGACACCCTACGAGCAGTACTTC | CASRPSGTPYEQYF
TRBJ2-6 | once | TRBV5-6 | 19 | NA | TGTGCCAGCAGATACAGGGTACCAGACGTTAACTCTGGGGCCAACGTCCTGACTTTC | CASRYRVPDVNSGANVLTF
TRBJ1-3 | NA | TRBV19 | 17 | NA | TGTGCCAGTAGTACAGTTTCGAGGCGGACCCCGGGAAACACCATATATTTT | CASSTVSRRTPGNTIYF
TRBJ2-7 | NA | TRBV5-5 | 11 | NA | TGTGCCAGCGCGGACAGCTACGAGCAGTACTTC | CASADSYEQYF
TRBJ2-2 | NA | TRBV28 | 12 | NA | TGTGCCAGCAGTATGGGCACCGGGGAGCTGTTTTTT | CASSMGTGELFF
TRBJ2-1 | NA | TRBV28 | 16 | TRBD2 | TGTGCCAGCGTCTCTTTTTGGCGGGAGAGGGGCAATGAGCAGTTCTTC | CASVSFWRERGNEQFF
TRBJ1-6 | NA | TRBV5-6 | 12 | NA | TGTGCCAGCAGCTGGGAGGGTTCACCCCTCCACTTT | CASSWEGSPLHF
TRBJ1-1 | NA | TRBV2 | 13 | NA | TGTGCCAGCCGTCCGACTCCGAACACTGAAGCTTTCTTT | CASRPTPNTEAFF
TRBJ1-2 | NA | TRBV19 | 14 | NA | TGTGCCAGTAGTAGGGGACTTTTTAACTATGGCTACACCTTC | CASSRGLFNYGYTF
TRBJ1-1 | NA | TRBV28 | 15 | NA | TGTGCCAGCAGTTCCTTAGGAGAGTCCTACACTGAAGCTTTCTTT | CASSSLGESYTEAFF
TRBJ2-7 | NA | TRBV7-3 | 15 | NA | TGTGCCAGCAGCTTAGGTAACGGGAGATCCTACGAGCAGTACTTC | CASSLGNGRSYEQYF
TRBJ1-1 | NA | TRBV9 | 16 | NA | TGTGCCAGCAGCGTAGTTGGGGGGGCCATGAACACTGAAGCTTTCTTT | CASSVVGGAMNTEAFF
TRBJ1-5 | NA | TRBV28 | 11 | NA | TGTGCCAGCAGTTTAGTCCAGGCCCAGCATTTT | CASSLVQAQHF
TRBJ2-7 | many | TRBV30 | 14 | NA | TGTGCCTGGAGTGTGGGGCCTCTCTCCTACGAGCAGTACTTC | CAWSVGPLSYEQYF
TRBJ2-7 | NA | TRBV28 | 12 | NA | TGTGCCAGCAGTTTCGGCAGCGTCGAGCAGTACTTC | CASSFGSVEQYF
TRBJ2-7 | NA | TRBV18 | 15 | NA | TGTGCCAGCTCACCACCAGCAAGGGACACCTACGAGCAGTACTTC | CASSPPARDTYEQYF
TRBJ1-2 | NA | TRBV6-6 | 16 | NA | TGTGCCAGCAGTCCCTTTTCATCAGGGGAAGTAGGTGGCTACACCTTC | CASSPFSSGEVGGYTF
TRBJ2-1 | NA | TRBV2 | 14 | TRBD2 | TGTGCCAGCGACGGGGGGGGAGACTACAATGAGCAGTTCTTC | CASDGGGDYNEQFF
TRBJ2-7 | NA | TRBV28 | 14 | NA | TGTGCCAGCAGTTTTGGGGACTCTGGCTACGAGCAGTACTTC | CASSFGDSGYEQYF
TRBJ1-2 | NA | TRBV2 | 15 | NA | TGTGCCAGCAAGGGGTCAGGGTTGGTTGCGGAAGGCTACACCTTC | CASKGSGLVAEGYTF
TRBJ2-1 | NA | TRBV7-9 | 12 | NA | TGTGCCAGCAGCCACACTTGGAATGAGCAGTTCTTC | CASSHTWNEQFF
TRBJ1-1 | NA | TRBV18 | 17 | NA | TGTGCCAGCTCACCACCAGGGGCGGGGGTCCCGAACACTGAAGCTTTCTTT | CASSPPGAGVPNTEAFF
TRBJ2-7 | NA | TRBV7-8 | 14 | NA | TGTGCCAGCAGCTCCACAGGTCTTGCCTACGAGCAGTACTTC | CASSSTGLAYEQYF
TRBJ1-2 | NA | TRBV18 | 14 | TRBD1 | TGTGCCAGCTCAACGACAGGGCAGGACTATGGCTACACCTTC | CASSTTGQDYGYTF
TRBJ1-1 | NA | TRBV28 | 12 | NA | TGTGCCAGCAGTTTACCCCGCGCCGGAGCTTTCTTT | CASSLPRAGAFF
TRBJ2-1 | NA | TRBV9 | 14 | TRBD2 | TGTGCCAGCGGAGGACTAGTTCCCTACAATGAGCAGTTCTTC | CASGGLVPYNEQFF
TRBJ2-2 | NA | TRBV19 | 15 | NA | TGTGCCAGTAAGCCTGGAGACAGATACACCGGGGAGCTGTTTTTT | CASKPGDRYTGELFF
TRBJ2-7 | NA | TRBV11-2 | 16 | TRBD1 | TGTGCCAGCAGCTTCTCAGGAGGACAGGGTCTTGACGAGCAGTACTTC | CASSFSGGQGLDEQYF
TRBJ1-2 | NA | TRBV11-2 | 12 | NA | TGTGCCAGCAGCAACCCGGATTATGGCTACACCTTC | CASSNPDYGYTF